These T cell receptor beta chains were read from a single sample in a study of vaccination and CD4 T cells after COVID-19. TCRdb re-called the PCR reads through MiXCR, storing one row per CDR3 protein. Of thousands of distinct CDR3 sequences in the sample, 15% to 20% were seen once. What these receptors recognize is not known. The sample consisted of CD4+ T cells from blood, cultured in vitro. The receptor source for this set is a human donor who had recovered from COVID-19. CDR3s include the opening cysteine and the closing phenylalanine or tryptophan. The D gene is left open where the match is weak. Clone size is stated in some rows and not others, as once, few, many or a class when expanded.

CDR3aa,CDR3nt,d_gene,len,j_gene,abundance,v_gene
CASSQGSTGAVYEQYF,TGCGCCAGCAGCCAAGGATCAACGGGGGCAGTGTACGAGCAGTACTTC,NA,16,TRBJ2-7,NA,TRBV4-1
CASSPGTLWAGYTF,TGTGCCAGCAGTCCCGGGACACTCTGGGCTGGCTACACCTTC,NA,14,TRBJ1-2,NA,TRBV12-3/TRBV12-4
CAISALDRGNGYTF,TGTGCCATCAGTGCCCTCGACAGGGGAAATGGCTACACCTTC,TRBD1,14,TRBJ1-2,NA,TRBV10-3
CASSSEQGSTEAFF,TGTGCCAGCAGCTCCGAACAGGGATCCACTGAAGCTTTCTTT,NA,14,TRBJ1-1,NA,TRBV7-9
CASSLFSANSPLHF,TGTGCCAGCAGTTTGTTCTCGGCTAATTCACCCCTCCACTTT,NA,14,TRBJ1-6,medium-sized,TRBV12-3/TRBV12-4
CASSVEQAPYGYTF,TGTGCCAGCAGCGTGGAACAGGCCCCTTATGGCTACACCTTC,NA,14,TRBJ1-2,NA,TRBV9
CASSESRISGNTIYF,TGTGCCAGCAGTGAATCACGGATCTCTGGAAACACCATATATTTT,NA,15,TRBJ1-3,NA,TRBV25-1
CASSLGQGFTYEQYF,TGTGCCAGCAGCCTAGGACAGGGCTTCACCTACGAGCAGTACTTC,TRBD1,15,TRBJ2-7,NA,TRBV6-1
CAISSGASYEQYF,TGTGCCATCAGTAGCGGGGCCTCCTACGAGCAGTACTTC,TRBD2,13,TRBJ2-7,NA,TRBV10-3
CASSYGSSGGFDEQYF,TGTGCCAGCAGTTACGGGTCGAGCGGGGGCTTCGACGAGCAGTACTTC,TRBD2,16,TRBJ2-7,few,TRBV6-5
CASSLGTGYGYTF,TGTGCCAGCAGCTTAGGGACAGGGTATGGCTACACCTTC,TRBD1,13,TRBJ1-2,few,TRBV5-4
CASTENGQGGNSPLHF,TGTGCCAGCACAGAAAATGGACAGGGAGGGAATTCACCCCTCCACTTT,TRBD1,16,TRBJ1-6,few,TRBV6-1
CSASPERGAWNQPQYF,TGCAGTGCTAGTCCGGAGCGGGGGGCATGGAATCAGCCCCAGTATTTT,TRBD2,16,TRBJ2-3,NA,TRBV20-1
CASSPGQRREQYF,TGTGCCAGCTCACCGGGACAACGTAGGGAGCAGTACTTC,NA,13,TRBJ2-7,NA,TRBV18
CSARRDYQETQYF,TGCAGTGCGCGGAGGGACTACCAGGAGACCCAGTACTTC,TRBD2,13,TRBJ2-5,few,TRBV20-1
CASSFGGSVYGYTF,TGTGCCAGCAGTTTCGGGGGGAGTGTCTATGGCTACACCTTC,NA,14,TRBJ1-2,few,TRBV12-3/TRBV12-4
CASRTSGGANTGELFF,TGTGCCAGCAGGACTAGCGGGGGGGCGAACACCGGGGAGCTGTTTTTT,TRBD2,16,TRBJ2-2,few,TRBV27
CAWSARQGEDEQYF,TGTGCCTGGAGTGCCCGACAGGGAGAGGACGAGCAGTACTTC,TRBD1,14,TRBJ2-7,few,TRBV30
CASRDRGVDYGYTF,TGTGCCAGCAGAGACAGGGGGGTTGACTATGGCTACACCTTC,TRBD1,14,TRBJ1-2,few,TRBV5-8